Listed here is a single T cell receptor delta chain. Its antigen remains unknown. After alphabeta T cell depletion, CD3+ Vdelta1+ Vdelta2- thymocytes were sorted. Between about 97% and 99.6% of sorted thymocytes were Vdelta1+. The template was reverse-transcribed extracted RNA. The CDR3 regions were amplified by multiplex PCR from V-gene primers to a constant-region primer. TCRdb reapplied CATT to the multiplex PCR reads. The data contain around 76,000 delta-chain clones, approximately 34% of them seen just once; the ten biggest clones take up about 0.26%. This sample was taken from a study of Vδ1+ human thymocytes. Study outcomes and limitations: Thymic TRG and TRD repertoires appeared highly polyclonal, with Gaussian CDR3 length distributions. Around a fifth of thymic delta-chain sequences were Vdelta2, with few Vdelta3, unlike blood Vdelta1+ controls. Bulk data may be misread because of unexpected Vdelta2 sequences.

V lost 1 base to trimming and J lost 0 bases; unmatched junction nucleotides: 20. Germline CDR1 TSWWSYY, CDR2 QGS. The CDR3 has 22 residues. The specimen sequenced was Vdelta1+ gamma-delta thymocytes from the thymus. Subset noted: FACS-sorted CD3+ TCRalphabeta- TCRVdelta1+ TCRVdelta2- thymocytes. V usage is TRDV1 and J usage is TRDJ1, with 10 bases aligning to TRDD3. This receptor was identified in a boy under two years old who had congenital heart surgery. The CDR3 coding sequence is TGTGCTCTTGGGGAACGCTATGCCTATGATACTGGGGGATTAACGTACACCGATAAACTCATCTTT. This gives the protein CALGERYAYDTGGLTYTDKLIF.